This TCR beta chain was found in a study of HIV-infected patients and healthy controls. Study-level findings and limits: HIV-infected patients shared fewer CDR3 sequences between individuals than healthy controls.

CDR3 length: 18 residues. V shed 4 bases and J 2 bases; nucleotides not matched to a gene: 11. CDR1 and CDR2 from the germline V gene are SGHVS and FNYEAQ. This clonotype came up a few times. Its antigen is undetermined. The repertoire came from unfractionated whole blood and reflected all unsorted peripheral T cells. Donors lacked febrile or AIDS-related illness, tumors, and hepatitis B or C coinfection. Alpha and beta constant-region primers primed reverse transcription of around 500 ng RNA. Using multiplexing indices, alpha and beta chain libraries were generated apart by chain-specific third strand synthesis. One primer pair amplified all rearrangements per chain; each cDNA got molecular barcodes. TCRdb re-called the 5' RACE reads with MiXCR, one entry per CDR3 protein. The data show thousands of distinct CDR3 sequences, with 8% seen just once and about 32% held by the top ten.

This sequence was found in an adult with HIV infection. The donor label of this sample is uncertain. The material was blood, obtained before antiretroviral therapy. The chain recombines TRBV7-6 with TRBJ2-3, with 11 bases that match TRBD2. In nucleotides, the CDR3 is TGTGCCAGCAGCTCCGTTAAGACTAGCGGGGTTCCCACAGATACGCAGTATTTT. This translates into CASSSVKTSGVPTDTQYF.